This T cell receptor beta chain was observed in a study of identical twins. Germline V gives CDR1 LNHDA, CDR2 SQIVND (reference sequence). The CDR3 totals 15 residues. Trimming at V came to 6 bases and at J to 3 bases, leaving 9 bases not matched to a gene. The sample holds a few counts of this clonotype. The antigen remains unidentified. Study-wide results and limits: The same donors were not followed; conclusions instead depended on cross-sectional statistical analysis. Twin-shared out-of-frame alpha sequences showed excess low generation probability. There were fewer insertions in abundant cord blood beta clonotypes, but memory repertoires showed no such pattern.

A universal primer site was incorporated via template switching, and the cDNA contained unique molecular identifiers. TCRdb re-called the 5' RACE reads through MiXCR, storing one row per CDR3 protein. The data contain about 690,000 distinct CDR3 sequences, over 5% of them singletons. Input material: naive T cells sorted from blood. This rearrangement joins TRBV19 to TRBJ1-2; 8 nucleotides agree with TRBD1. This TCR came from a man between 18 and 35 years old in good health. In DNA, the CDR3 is TGTGCCAGTAGGGGACGAGACAGGGGAGACTATGGCTACACCTTC. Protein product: CASRGRDRGDYGYTF.